Shown below are 24 T cell receptor beta chains from a single sample sequenced in a study of blood T cells in healthy people across ages. With a J-beta primer mix and a sample-barcoded 5' primer, a second PCR ran roughly 6 to 11 cycles. TCRdb analysed the 5' RACE reads with MiXCR anew, one entry per CDR3 protein. The sample consists of 750,000 to 950,000 distinct CDR3 sequences, just under 30% of them appearing once. These sequences were also reported in another study, on T cells of mothers and their children.

Sequenced material: blood. The receptors derive from a woman in her 40s in good health.

This clonotype has a count of ten or more. This rearrangement joins TRBV4-1 to TRBJ2-3, with D perhaps TRBD1 or TRBD2 (5 bases each). Looked up from germline, CDR1 is MGHRA and CDR2 is YSYEKL. The length of the CDR3 is 16 residues. Trimming cost V 1 base and J 4 bases, with 15 bases left between them. CDR3 residues: CASSQVGPTDPDTQYF. The CDR3, as DNA: TGCGCCAGCAGCCAAGTGGGACCCACGGACCCAGATACGCAGTATTTT.

In its sample, this clonotype was seen a few times. The genes are TRBV6-1 and TRBJ1-2, with TRBD1 as a possible D gene (6 bases). Trimming shortened V by 4 bases and J by 7 bases, and 22 bases separated the two germline ends. The CDR3 is 16 residues long. The germline CDR1 and CDR2 sequences are MNHNS and SASEGT. The CDR3 DNA reads TGTGCCAGCAGTGCAGACGGTGGGGGGCGAGGTCTTGGCTACACCTTC. Translating gives CASSADGGGRGLGYTF.

The CDR3 is CASSDPRTGANTEAFF. The CDR3 nucleotides read TGTGCCAGCAGTGACCCCCGGACAGGGGCGAACACTGAAGCTTTCTTT. V usage is TRBV25-1 and J usage is TRBJ1-1; 9 bases align to TRBD1. Losses at the gene ends were 3 bases for V and 1 base for J; bases not matched to a gene: 6. Germline CDR1 reads MGHDK; CDR2 reads SYGVNS. The CDR3 sequence is 16 residues long.

Only a few counts were recorded for this clonotype. This chain joins TRBV5-1 and TRBJ2-6; D might be TRBD1 or TRBD2, each matching 5 bases. The CDR3 loop spans 15 amino acids. CDR1 is SGHRS and CDR2 is YFSETQ in the germline V gene. Trimming pared 4 bases from V and 4 bases from J, leaving 12 bases between. CDR3 in amino acids: CASSSAGTGANVLTF. CDR3 DNA sequence: TGCGCCAGCAGCAGCGCAGGGACCGGGGCCAACGTCCTGACTTTC.

The gene calls are TRBV4-3 and TRBJ2-7; no firm D call. V was clipped by 0 bases and J by 1 base, with 13 bases between them. CDR1 LGHNA and CDR2 YSLEER come from the germline V gene. The CDR3 runs 16 residues. This CDR3 is CASSQDLKQESYEQYF. The DNA for the CDR3 is TGCGCCAGCAGCCAAGATCTAAAGCAGGAGTCCTACGAGCAGTACTTC.

This clonotype was seen many times. The chain recombines TRBV10-3 with TRBJ1-5; D not certain. V was trimmed by 8 bases and J by 4 bases, leaving 9 bases between them. The CDR3 spans 12 residues. The germline CDR1 and CDR2 sequences are ENHRY and SYGVKD. In nucleotides, the CDR3 is TGTGCCATCGCGGGGAGTAATCAGCCCCAGCATTTT. Amino acids: CAIAGSNQPQHF.

This clonotype was detected many times. This rearrangement joins TRBV7-8 to TRBJ1-5, with D perhaps TRBD1 (6 bases). CDR1 is SGHVS and CDR2 is FQNEAQ in the germline V gene. The CDR3 has 15 residues. V was clipped by 5 bases and J by 7 bases, with 18 bases between them. The CDR3 loop is CASSNNRDTGQPQHF. The CDR3 nucleotides are TGTGCCAGCAGCAACAACCGGGACACTGGGCAGCCCCAGCATTTT.

V is TRBV7-8 and J is TRBJ1-2; D uncertain. The V gene's germline CDR1 is SGHVS and CDR2 FQNEAQ. The CDR3 has 14 amino acids. V was shortened by 5 bases and J by 3 bases, with 13 bases between the two germline ends. The CDR3 bases are TGTGCCAGCAGCCCTCTTGTGGATTACTATGGCTACACCTTC. Translation gives CASSPLVDYYGYTF.

This chain uses TRBV20-1 with TRBJ1-5, with 7 bases aligning to TRBD1. The CDR3 spans 17 residues. Per germline, CDR1 DFQATT and CDR2 SNEGSKA (reference sequence). The V and J ends lost 3 bases and 4 bases, in that order; junction bases with no gene match: 15. The CDR3 DNA sequence: TGCAGTGCTAGCTCCGGGACAGAAGAGCCGATGAATCAGCCCCAGCATTTT. Amino acids: CSASSGTEEPMNQPQHF.

In its sample, this clonotype was seen many times. V gene TRBV5-1 combines with J gene TRBJ2-6, with a weak D call TRBD1 (6 bases). V gave up 5 bases and J gave up 2 bases, with 14 bases separating them. Germline CDR1 reads SGHRS; CDR2 reads YFSETQ. This CDR3 comprises 16 residues. CDR3 nucleotide sequence: TGCGCCAGCAGTAAACAGGGCTTAGCTGGGGCCAACGTCCTGACTTTC. It specifies CASSKQGLAGANVLTF. Supplemented by reference TRBV5-1 and TRBJ2-6, the full variable domain reads KAGVTQTPRYLIKTRGQQVTLSCSPISGHRSVSWYQQTPGQGLQFLFEYFSETQRNKGNFPGRFSGRQFSNSRSEMNVSTLELGDSALYLCASSKQGLAGANVLTFGAGSRLTVL.

V usage is TRBV20-1 and J usage is TRBJ2-5, with 7 positions matching TRBD2. CDR3 size: 12 residues. V trimming: 4 bases; J trimming: 11 bases; junction bases outside the gene matches: 10. Germline V CDR1 and CDR2: DFQATT, SNEGSKA (reference sequence). For the CDR3, the DNA is TGCAGTGCTAACGGGGGGTTCAATGAGCAGTACTTC. Its protein is CSANGGFNEQYF.

The gene calls are TRBV6-5 and TRBJ2-1; the match to TRBD2 covers 12 bases. The J call is uncertain, as TRBJ2-7 better fits the DNA end. This CDR3 has 17 residues. Germline V gene data show CDR1 as MNHEY and CDR2 as SVGAGI. For the CDR3, the DNA is TGTGCCAGCAGTTACTCGAAGCTAGCGGGGGGGCACGATGAGCAGTACTTC. Its translation: CASSYSKLAGGHDEQYF.

At least ten counts were recorded for this clonotype. The chain couples TRBV9 to TRBJ2-1; TRBD1 is a possible D gene (5 bases). The CDR3 spans 19 residues. Germline V gene lookup returns CDR1 SGDLS and CDR2 YYNGEE. With 0 bases removed from V and 0 bases from J, the gap between germline ends came to 19 bases. The CDR3 DNA reads TGTGCCAGCAGCGTAGAAGGGTATAGGGGCAGAAGCTCCTACAATGAGCAGTTCTTC. It is translated as CASSVEGYRGRSSYNEQFF.

Of note for this clonotype: This may come from a read error, since a much larger clone is one base off. The chain joins TRBV20-1 to TRBJ2-7, with TRBD1 identical over 8 bases. With V trimmed by 5 bases and J by 3 bases, 6 bases remained unmatched. Germline CDR1 DFQATT, CDR2 SNEGSKA (reference sequence). CDR3 length: 13 amino acids. DNA of the CDR3: TGCAGTGCTGACCGGGACAGGAACTACGAGCAGTACTTC. Its translation is CSADRDRNYEQYF.

The CDR3 is CASSRGGISGNTIYF. DNA for the CDR3: TGTGCCAGCAGCCGAGGGGGAATCTCTGGAAACACCATATATTTT. The chain joins TRBV27 to TRBJ1-3, with D possibly being TRBD1 (6 bases). Between the trimmed V and J ends, which lost 6 bases and 0 bases, there was a span of 12 bases. Germline assignment: CDR1 MNHEY and CDR2 SMNVEV (reference sequence). CDR3 length: 15 amino acids.

For this clonotype: This may be a read error: a much more frequent sequence differs by one nucleotide. This rearrangement joins TRBV20-1 to TRBJ2-4; D may be TRBD2 (6 bases). The germline V gene encodes CDR1 DFQATT and CDR2 SNEGSKA (reference sequence). Trimming removed 5 bases from V and 0 bases from J, with 20 bases in between. The CDR3 sequence is 17 residues long. CDR3 nucleotides: TGCAGTGCTGGAAACTTTGTCGGGGGACTAGCCAAAAACATTCAGTACTTC. Translating it yields CSAGNFVGGLAKNIQYF.

This clonotype has ten or more counts. The chain combines TRBV5-1 with TRBJ2-6; D is uncertain. The CDR3 contains 16 residues. Germline V lookup: CDR1 SGHRS, CDR2 YFSETQ. V gave up 0 bases and J gave up 0 bases, with 7 bases separating them. The CDR3 DNA follows: TGCGCCAGCAGCTTGGATCCGTACTCTGGGGCCAACGTCCTGACTTTC. Protein: CASSLDPYSGANVLTF.

The chain employs TRBV2 and TRBJ2-7, with 11 bases that match TRBD1. The CDR3 is 14 amino acids. After removal of 6 bases from V and 9 bases from J, the junction contained 10 bases not matched to a gene. Germline V gives CDR1 SNHLY, CDR2 FYNNEI. The CDR3 protein is CASSESGQGATQYF. The DNA for the CDR3 is TGTGCCAGCAGCGAGTCCGGACAGGGGGCGACGCAGTACTTC.

The gene calls are TRBV4-1 and TRBJ2-4; D is possibly TRBD2 (6 bases). The germline V gene has CDR1 MGHRA and CDR2 YSYEKL. This CDR3 has 16 residues. The V end lost 2 bases, the J end lost 7 bases, and 18 bases lay between the germline ends. CDR3 bases: TGCGCCAGCAGCCAAAATCGGGACTCCTGGGGGAACATTCAGTACTTC. It translates to CASSQNRDSWGNIQYF.

The chain has TRBV28 and TRBJ2-5; the D gene is possibly TRBD2 (7 bases). Germline V gene sequence: CDR1 MDHEN, CDR2 SYDVKM. Trimming cost V 4 bases and J 3 bases, with 18 bases left between them. This CDR3 is 16 amino acids long. The CDR3 region is CASSWGGGHAEETQYF. CDR3 sequence (DNA): TGTGCCAGCAGTTGGGGCGGGGGACACGCCGAAGAGACCCAGTACTTC.

This clonotype was found a few times. The chain recombines TRBV5-1 with TRBJ1-1; no reliable D call. This CDR3 region has 15 residues. The V gene's germline CDR1 is SGHRS and CDR2 YFSETQ. V shed 0 bases and J shed 0 bases, with 9 bases lying between them. Here the CDR3 reads CASSLELLMNTEAFF. The DNA of the CDR3 is TGCGCCAGCAGCTTGGAGCTACTCATGAACACTGAAGCTTTCTTT.

There are a few counts of this clonotype. J is TRBJ1-1 and V is TRBV5-1; D is perhaps TRBD1 (5 bases). V shed 0 bases and J shed 7 bases, with 13 bases lying between them. Looked up from germline, CDR1 is SGHRS and CDR2 is YFSETQ. CDR3 size: 14 residues. The CDR3 loop is CASSLVAGPLEAFF. The CDR3, as DNA: TGCGCCAGCAGCTTGGTGGCAGGGCCTCTTGAAGCTTTCTTT. Using reference TRBV5-1 and TRBJ1-1 for the parts outside the CDR3, the full variable domain is KAGVTQTPRYLIKTRGQQVTLSCSPISGHRSVSWYQQTPGQGLQFLFEYFSETQRNKGNFPGRFSGRQFSNSRSEMNVSTLELGDSALYLCASSLVAGPLEAFFGQGTRLTVV.

This clonotype was observed a handful of times. This rearrangement joins TRBV6-2 or TRBV6-3 to TRBJ1-2, with D tentatively TRBD1 (5 bases). This CDR3 spans 15 amino acids. Germline lookup yields CDR1 MNHEY and CDR2 SVGEGT. V was clipped by 0 bases and J by 4 bases, with 12 bases between them. The CDR3 bases are TGTGCCAGCAGTTACTCGAGCGGGGCAGGCTATGGCTACACCTTC. It yields the protein CASSYSSGAGYGYTF.

To note about this clonotype: The junction differs from germline at one of its ends, possibly a read error. The gene calls are TRBV7-6 and TRBJ2-5; D may correspond to TRBD1 or TRBD2 (5 bases each). Germline CDR1 reads SGHVS; CDR2 reads FNYEAQ. The CDR3 loop spans 14 amino acids. DNA for the CDR3: TGTGCCGGCAGCTTAGTCGGTGCTGGGGGGACCCAGTACTTC. It encodes CAGSLVGAGGTQYF.